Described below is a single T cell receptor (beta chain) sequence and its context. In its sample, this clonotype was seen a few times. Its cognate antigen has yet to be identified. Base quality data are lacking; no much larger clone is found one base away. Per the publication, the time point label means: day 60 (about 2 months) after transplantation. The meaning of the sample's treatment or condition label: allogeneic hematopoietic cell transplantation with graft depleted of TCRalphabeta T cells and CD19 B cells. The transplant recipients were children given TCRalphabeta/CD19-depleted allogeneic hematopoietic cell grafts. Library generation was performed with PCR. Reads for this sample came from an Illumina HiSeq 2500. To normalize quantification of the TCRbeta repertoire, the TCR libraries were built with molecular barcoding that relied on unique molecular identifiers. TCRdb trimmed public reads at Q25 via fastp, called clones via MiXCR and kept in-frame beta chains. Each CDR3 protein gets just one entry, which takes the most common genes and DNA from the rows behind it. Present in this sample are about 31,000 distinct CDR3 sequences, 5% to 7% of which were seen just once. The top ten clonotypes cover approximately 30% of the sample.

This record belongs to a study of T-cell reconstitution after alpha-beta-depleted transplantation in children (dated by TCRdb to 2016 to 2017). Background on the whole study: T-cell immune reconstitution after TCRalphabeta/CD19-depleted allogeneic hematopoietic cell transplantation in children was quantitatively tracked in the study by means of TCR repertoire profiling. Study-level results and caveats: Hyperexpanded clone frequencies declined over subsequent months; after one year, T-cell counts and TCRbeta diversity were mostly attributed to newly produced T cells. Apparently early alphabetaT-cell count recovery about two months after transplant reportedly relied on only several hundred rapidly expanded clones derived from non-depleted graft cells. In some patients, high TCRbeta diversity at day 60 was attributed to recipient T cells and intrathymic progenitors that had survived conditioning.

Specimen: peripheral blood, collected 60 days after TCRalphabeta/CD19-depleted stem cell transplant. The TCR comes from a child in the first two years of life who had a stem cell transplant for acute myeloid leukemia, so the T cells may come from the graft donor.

In nucleotide form, the sequence is TGTGCCAGCAGCCCCGGGGCAGGGACCAATGGCTACACCTTC. It specifies CASSPGAGTNGYTF. The V and J genes are TRBV9 and TRBJ1-2; a tentative D match to TRBD1 spans 5 bases. In the germline V gene, CDR1 corresponds to SGDLS and CDR2 to YYNGEE. The CDR3 measures 14 amino acids from cysteine to phenylalanine. The sequence is cut down to CDR3 DNA, 42 bases in frame from base 1. At the junction V is shortened by 4 bases and J by 6 bases, with 16 bases in between.